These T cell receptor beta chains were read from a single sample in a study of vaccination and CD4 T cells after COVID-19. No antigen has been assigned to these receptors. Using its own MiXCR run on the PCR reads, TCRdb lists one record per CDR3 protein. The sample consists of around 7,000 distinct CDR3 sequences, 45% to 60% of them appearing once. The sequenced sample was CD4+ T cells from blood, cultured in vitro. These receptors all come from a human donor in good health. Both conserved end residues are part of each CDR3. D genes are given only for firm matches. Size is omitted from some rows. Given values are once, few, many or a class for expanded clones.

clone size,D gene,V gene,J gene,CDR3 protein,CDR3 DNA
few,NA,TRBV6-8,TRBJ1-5,CASRVQGRRQPQHF,TGTGCCAGCAGGGTCCAGGGGAGGCGGCAGCCCCAGCATTTT
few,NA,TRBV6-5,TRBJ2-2,CASSYSARKNTGELFF,TGTGCCAGCAGCTACAGCGCGCGGAAAAACACCGGGGAGCTGTTTTTT
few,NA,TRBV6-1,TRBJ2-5,CASSVGETQYF,TGTGCCAGCAGTGTGGGGGAGACCCAGTACTTC
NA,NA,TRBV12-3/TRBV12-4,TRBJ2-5,CASSFGRAETQYF,TGTGCCAGCAGTTTTGGCAGGGCAGAGACCCAGTACTTC
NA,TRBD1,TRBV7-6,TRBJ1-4,CASSPAGQGNEKLFF,TGTGCCAGCAGCCCCGCGGGACAGGGGAATGAAAAACTGTTTTTT
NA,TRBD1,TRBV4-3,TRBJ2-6,CASSQAVLGGQGAGANVLTF,TGCGCCAGCAGCCAAGCGGTGTTAGGCGGACAGGGGGCTGGGGCCAACGTCCTGACTTTC
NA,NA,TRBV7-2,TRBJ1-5,CASSLGGGSQPQHF,TGTGCCAGCAGCTTAGGGGGGGGGTCCCAGCCCCAGCATTTT
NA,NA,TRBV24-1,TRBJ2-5,CATSFKGGPGETQYF,TGTGCCACCAGTTTTAAAGGGGGGCCAGGGGAGACCCAGTACTTC
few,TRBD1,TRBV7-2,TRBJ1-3,CASSSNGQGAYGNTIYF,TGTGCCAGCAGCTCAAACGGACAGGGGGCGTATGGAAACACCATATATTTT
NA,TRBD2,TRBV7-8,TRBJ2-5,CASSLGTSKETQYF,TGTGCCAGCAGCTTAGGGACTAGCAAAGAGACCCAGTACTTC
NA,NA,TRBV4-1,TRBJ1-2,CASLGSRFYREVGSLGYTF,TGCGCCAGCCTCGGGTCCCGATTTTACAGGGAAGTGGGATCGTTGGGCTACACCTTC
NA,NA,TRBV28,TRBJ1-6,CASSLGVVISYNSPLHF,TGTGCCAGCAGTTTGGGGGTAGTCATTTCCTATAATTCACCCCTCCACTTT
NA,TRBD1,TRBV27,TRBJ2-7,CASSSSRDRGRFLDF,TGTGCCAGCAGTTCCTCACGGGACAGGGGGCGCTTTTTGGACTTC
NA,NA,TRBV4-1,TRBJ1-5,CASSQAPWGGRQPQHF,TGCGCCAGCAGCCAAGCCCCCTGGGGGGGGCGTCAGCCCCAGCATTTT
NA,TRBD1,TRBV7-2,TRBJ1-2,CAITDRSNYGYTF,TGTGCCATCACGGACAGGAGTAACTATGGCTACACCTTC
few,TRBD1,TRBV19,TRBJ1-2,CASGRQGSSYGYTTF,TGTGCCAGTGGAAGACAGGGGTCTAGCTATGGCTACACCACCTTC